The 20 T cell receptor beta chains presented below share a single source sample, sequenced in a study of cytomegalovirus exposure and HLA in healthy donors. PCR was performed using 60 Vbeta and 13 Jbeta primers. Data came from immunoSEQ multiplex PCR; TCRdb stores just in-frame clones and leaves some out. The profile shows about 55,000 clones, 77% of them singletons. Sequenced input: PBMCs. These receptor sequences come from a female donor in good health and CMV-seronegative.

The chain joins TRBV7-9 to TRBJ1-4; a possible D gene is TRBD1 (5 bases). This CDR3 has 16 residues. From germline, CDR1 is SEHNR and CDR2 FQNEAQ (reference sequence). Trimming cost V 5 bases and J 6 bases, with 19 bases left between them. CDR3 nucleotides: TGTGCCAGCAGCCCCGCGACGGGGGGGGATCATGAAAAACTGTTTTTT. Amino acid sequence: CASSPATGGDHEKLFF.

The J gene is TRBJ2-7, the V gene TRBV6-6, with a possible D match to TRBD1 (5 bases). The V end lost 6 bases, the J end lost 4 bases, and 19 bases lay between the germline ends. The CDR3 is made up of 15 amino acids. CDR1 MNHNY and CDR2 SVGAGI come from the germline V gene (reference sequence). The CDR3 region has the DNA TGTGCCAGCAGGAATGAGAGGCAGGGAAAATACGAGCAGTACTTC. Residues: CASRNERQGKYEQYF.

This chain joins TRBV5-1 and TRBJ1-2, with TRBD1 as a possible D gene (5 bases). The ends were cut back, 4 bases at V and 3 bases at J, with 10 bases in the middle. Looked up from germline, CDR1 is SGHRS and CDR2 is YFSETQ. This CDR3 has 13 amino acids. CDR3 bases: TGCGCCAGCAGCCCCAGCAGGGACTATGGCTACACCTTC. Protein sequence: CASSPSRDYGYTF.

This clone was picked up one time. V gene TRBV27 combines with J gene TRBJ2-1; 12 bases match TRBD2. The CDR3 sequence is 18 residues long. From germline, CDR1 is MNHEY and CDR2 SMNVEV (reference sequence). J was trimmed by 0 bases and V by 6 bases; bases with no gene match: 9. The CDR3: CASRPLAGGPSSYNEQFF. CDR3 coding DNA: TGTGCCAGCAGGCCACTAGCGGGAGGCCCTAGCTCCTACAATGAGCAGTTCTTC.

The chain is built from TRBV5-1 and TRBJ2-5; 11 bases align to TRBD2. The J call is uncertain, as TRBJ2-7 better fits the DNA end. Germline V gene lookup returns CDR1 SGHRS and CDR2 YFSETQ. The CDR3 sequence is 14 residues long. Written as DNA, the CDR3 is TGCGCCAGCAGCGCGGGGACTAGCGGCTACGAGCAGTACTTC. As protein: CASSAGTSGYEQYF.

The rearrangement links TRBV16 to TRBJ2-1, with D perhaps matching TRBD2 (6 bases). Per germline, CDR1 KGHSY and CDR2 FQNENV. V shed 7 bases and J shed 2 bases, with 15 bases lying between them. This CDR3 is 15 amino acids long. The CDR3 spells CASKRAGQTYNEQFF. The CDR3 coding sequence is TGTGCCAGCAAACGAGCGGGCCAGACCTACAATGAGCAGTTCTTC.

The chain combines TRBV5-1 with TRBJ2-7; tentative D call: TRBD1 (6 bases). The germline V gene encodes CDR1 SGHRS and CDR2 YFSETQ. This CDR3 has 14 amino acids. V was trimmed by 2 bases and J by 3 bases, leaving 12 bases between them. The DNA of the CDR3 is TGCGCCAGCAGCTTAGGGACACCCCACTACGAGCAGTACTTC. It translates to CASSLGTPHYEQYF.

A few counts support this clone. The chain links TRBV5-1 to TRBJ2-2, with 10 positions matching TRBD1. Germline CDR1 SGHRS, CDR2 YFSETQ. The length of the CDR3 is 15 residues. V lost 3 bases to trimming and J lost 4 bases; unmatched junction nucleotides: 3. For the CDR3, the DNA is TGCGCCAGCAGCTGGACAGGGGGAGGCACCGGGGAGCTGTTTTTT. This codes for CASSWTGGGTGELFF.

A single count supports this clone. The CDR3 region is CASSQSLDRETYEQYF. CDR3 DNA sequence: TGCGCCAGCAGTCAATCGTTAGACAGGGAAACCTACGAGCAGTACTTC. This chain connects TRBV23-1 to TRBJ2-7; TRBD1 matches 7 bases. TRBV23-1 is given ORF status, its function remaining uncertain. The V gene end was trimmed by 0 bases and the J gene end by 2 bases; junction bases not matched to a gene: 7. The CDR3 is 16 residues long.

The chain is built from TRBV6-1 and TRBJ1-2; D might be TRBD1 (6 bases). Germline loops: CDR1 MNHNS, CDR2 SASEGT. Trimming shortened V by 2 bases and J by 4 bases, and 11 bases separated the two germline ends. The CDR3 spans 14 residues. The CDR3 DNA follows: TGTGCCAGCAGTGAAACCGGACAGCCCTATGGCTACACCTTC. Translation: CASSETGQPYGYTF.

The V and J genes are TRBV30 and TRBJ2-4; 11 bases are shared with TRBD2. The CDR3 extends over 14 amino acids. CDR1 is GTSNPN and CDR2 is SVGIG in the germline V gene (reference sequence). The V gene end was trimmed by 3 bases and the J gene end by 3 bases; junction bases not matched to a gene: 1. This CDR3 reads CAWRLAGDKNIQYF. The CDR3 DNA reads TGTGCCTGGAGACTAGCGGGGGACAAAAACATTCAGTACTTC.

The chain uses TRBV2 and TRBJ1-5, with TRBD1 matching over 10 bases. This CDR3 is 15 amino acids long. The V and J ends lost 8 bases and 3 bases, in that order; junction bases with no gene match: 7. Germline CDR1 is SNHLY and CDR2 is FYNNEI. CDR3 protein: CASGGQGLFNQPQHF. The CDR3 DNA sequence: TGTGCCAGCGGGGGACAGGGGCTTTTCAATCAGCCCCAGCATTTT.

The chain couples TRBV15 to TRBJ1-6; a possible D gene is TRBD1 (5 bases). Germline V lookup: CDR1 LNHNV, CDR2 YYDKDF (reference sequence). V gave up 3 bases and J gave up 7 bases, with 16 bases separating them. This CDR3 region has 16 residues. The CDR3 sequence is CATSRTRGGRNSPLHF. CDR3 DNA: TGTGCCACCAGCAGGACCCGCGGGGGTCGCAATTCACCCCTCCACTTT.

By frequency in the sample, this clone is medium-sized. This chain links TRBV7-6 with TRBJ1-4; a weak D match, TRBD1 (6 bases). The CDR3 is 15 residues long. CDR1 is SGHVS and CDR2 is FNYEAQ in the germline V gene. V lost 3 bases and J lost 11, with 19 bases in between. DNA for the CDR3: TGTGCCAGCAGCTTGGAACAGGGCCGGGGTTCGAAACTGTTTTTT. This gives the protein CASSLEQGRGSKLFF.

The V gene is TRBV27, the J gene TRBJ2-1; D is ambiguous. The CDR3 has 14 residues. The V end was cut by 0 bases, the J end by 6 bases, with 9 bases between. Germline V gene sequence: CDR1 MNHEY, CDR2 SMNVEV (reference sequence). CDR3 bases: TGTGCCAGCAGTTTATCGCTCCACTTCAATGAGCAGTTCTTC. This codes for CASSLSLHFNEQFF.

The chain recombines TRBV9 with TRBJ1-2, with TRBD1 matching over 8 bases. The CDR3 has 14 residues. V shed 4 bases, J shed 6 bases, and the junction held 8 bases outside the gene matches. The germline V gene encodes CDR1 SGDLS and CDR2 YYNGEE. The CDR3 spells CASSPQGGIHGYTF. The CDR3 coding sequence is TGTGCCAGCAGCCCACAGGGGGGGATCCATGGCTACACCTTC.

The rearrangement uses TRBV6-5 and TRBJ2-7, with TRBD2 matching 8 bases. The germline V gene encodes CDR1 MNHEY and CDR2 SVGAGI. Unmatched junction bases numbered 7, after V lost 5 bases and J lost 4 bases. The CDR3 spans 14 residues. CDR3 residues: CASSPHRGGYEQYF. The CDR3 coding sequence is TGTGCCAGCAGTCCCCACCGGGGGGGATACGAGCAGTACTTC.

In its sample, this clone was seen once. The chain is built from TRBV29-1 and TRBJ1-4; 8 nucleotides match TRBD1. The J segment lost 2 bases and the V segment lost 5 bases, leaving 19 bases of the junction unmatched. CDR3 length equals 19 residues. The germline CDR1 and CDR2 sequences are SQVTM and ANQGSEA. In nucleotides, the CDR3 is TGCAGCGTTCTAGGTACCGTGGCAGGACAGGGAGTTACTAATGAAAAACTGTTTTTT. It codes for CSVLGTVAGQGVTNEKLFF.

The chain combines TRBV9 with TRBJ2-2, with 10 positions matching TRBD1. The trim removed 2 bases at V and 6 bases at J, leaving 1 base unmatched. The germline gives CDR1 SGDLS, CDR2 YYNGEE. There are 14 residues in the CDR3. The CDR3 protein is CASSVGQGAGELFF. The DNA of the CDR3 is TGTGCCAGCAGCGTCGGACAGGGGGCCGGGGAGCTGTTTTTT.

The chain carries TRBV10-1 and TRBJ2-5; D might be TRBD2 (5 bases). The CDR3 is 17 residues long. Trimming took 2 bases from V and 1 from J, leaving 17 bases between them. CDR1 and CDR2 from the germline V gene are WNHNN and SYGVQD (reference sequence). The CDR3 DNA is TGCGCCAGCAGTGAGGAGGCGGTCCCGGGGTTCCAAGAGACCCAGTACTTC. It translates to CASSEEAVPGFQETQYF.